Reported below is one TCR beta chain. Its antigen remains unidentified. The CDR3 runs 14 residues. Trimming at V came to 6 bases and at J to 7 bases, leaving 9 bases not matched to a gene. The germline CDR1 and CDR2 sequences are WSHSY and SAAADI. The data are from a study of T-cell reconstitution after alpha-beta-depleted transplantation in children. Unique molecular identifiers tagged the TCRbeta library. TCRdb called the PCR reads again in MiXCR, with one record for every CDR3 protein. In the table there are roughly 570,000 distinct CDR3 sequences, 27% of which are singletons. Study-wide findings and caveats: Alpha-beta T cells about two months after transplant reportedly derived from several hundred expanded graft clones. One year post-transplant, T-cell counts and diversity were largely derived from T cells produced anew. The origin of high day-60 TCRbeta diversity in some patients lay in surviving recipient T cells and thymic progenitors.

The sequence was collected from a boy in the first two years of life with Wiskott-Aldrich syndrome, due to receive a stem cell transplant. Specimen: PBMCs, collected before TCRalphabeta/CD19-depleted stem cell transplant. The rearrangement links TRBV10-2 to TRBJ2-1; TRBD1 matches at 7 bases. CDR3 in amino acids: CASRRLTGKNEQFF. For the CDR3, the DNA is TGCGCCAGCAGGAGATTGACAGGGAAAAATGAGCAGTTCTTC.